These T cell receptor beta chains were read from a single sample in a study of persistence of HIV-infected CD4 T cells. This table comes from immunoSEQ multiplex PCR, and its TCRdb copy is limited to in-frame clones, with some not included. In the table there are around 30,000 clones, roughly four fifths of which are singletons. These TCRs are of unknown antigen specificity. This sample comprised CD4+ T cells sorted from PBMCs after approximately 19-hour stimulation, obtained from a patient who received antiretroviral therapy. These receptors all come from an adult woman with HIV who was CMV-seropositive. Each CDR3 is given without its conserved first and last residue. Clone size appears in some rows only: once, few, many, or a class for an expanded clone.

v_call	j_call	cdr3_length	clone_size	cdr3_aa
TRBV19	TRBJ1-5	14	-	ASSIDHTFSNQPQH
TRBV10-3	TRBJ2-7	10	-	AISGNDRAQY
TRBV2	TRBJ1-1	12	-	ASSVLAGNTEAF
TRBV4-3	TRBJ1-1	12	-	ASSRQGGDTEAF
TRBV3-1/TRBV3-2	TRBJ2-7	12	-	ASTLAGGPGEQY
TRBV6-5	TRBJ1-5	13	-	ASSYSAGGRQPQH
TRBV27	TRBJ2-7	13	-	ASSLQGRATYEQY
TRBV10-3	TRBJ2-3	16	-	AISELGTSGTRTDTQY
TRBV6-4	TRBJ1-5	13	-	ASIEGWRGNQPQH
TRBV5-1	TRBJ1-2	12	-	ASSPGQGAKGYT
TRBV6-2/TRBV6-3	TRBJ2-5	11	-	ASSPRGWETQY
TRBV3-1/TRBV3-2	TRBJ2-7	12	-	ASSQEMGRNEQY
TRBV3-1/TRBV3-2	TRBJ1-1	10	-	ASSLGQGEAF
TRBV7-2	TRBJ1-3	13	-	ASSLLGGEGNTIY
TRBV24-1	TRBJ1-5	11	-	ATSGGTNQPQH
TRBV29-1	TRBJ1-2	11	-	SVFGQSPYGYT
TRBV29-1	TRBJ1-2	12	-	SVEFQGAPEGYT
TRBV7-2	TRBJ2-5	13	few	ASSLGGGGQETQY
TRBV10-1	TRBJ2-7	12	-	ASSAAGTGVEQY
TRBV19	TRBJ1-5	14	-	ASSIPRGQGVQPQH
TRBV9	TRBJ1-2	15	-	ASSAVQGPTISYGYT
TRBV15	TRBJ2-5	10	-	ATSRRRETQY
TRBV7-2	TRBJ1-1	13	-	ASSPDRTYSAEAF
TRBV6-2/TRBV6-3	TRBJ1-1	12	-	ASSDRTGPTEAF
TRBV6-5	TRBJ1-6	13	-	ASRPPGQNHSPLH
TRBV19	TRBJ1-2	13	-	ASSPSLGGRDGYT
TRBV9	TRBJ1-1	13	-	ASSPRWAQNTEAF
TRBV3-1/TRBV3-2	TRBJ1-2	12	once	ASSHLQGDSGYT
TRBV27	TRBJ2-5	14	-	ASASGWGRAQETQY
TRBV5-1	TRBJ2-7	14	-	ASRALTGASSYEQY
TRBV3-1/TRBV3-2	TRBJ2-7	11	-	AGPGQKTYEQY
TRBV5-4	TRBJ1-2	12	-	ASSFDLGNYGYT
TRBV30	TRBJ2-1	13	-	AWSPQGLALNEQF
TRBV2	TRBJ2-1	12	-	ASSERGQYNEQF
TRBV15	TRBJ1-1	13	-	ATSRDPTGNTEAF
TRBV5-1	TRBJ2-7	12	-	ASSLGSSSYEQY
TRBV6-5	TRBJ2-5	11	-	ASQTGGSETQY
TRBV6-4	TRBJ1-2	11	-	ASAPRGGYGYT
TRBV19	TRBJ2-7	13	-	ASSIRDRSSYERY
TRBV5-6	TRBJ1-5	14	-	ASSLSPRAGNQPQH
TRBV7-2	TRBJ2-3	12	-	ASKQRGITDTQY
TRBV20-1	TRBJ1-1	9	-	SAKIHTEAF
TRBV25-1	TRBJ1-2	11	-	ASSEWLGWGYT
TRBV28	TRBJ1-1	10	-	ASSSGKTEAF
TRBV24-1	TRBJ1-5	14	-	ATSLGGGQGSQPQH
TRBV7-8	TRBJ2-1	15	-	ASSLIDTYRSYNEQF
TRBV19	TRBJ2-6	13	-	ASSISSSGANVLT
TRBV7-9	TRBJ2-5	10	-	ASGRVEETQY
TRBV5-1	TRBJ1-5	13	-	ASSLGDNAGQPQH